These T cell receptor beta chains were read from a single sample in a study of T cells after yellow fever vaccination. TCRdb recomputed calls from the 5' RACE reads with MiXCR, one row per CDR3 protein. The data contain a few hundred thousand distinct CDR3 sequences, approximately 3.5% of them singletons. Sequencing used PBMCs, obtained 15 days after the yellow fever booster vaccination. The receptor source for this set is a man aged 18-30 years who received the YFV17D yellow fever vaccine. The CDR3 runs from the conserved cysteine through the conserved F or W. The D gene is left open where the match is weak. Size tells how often a clone was seen (once, few, many) or the class of an expanded clone, and some rows leave it out.

clone_size j_call d_call v_call cdr3_aa cdr3_nt
many TRBJ2-4 NA TRBV15 CATSRDRGEGIQYF TGTGCCACCAGCAGAGACAGGGGCGAAGGCATTCAGTACTTC
many TRBJ2-1 NA TRBV5-6 CASSLLDRKVEEQFF TGTGCCAGCAGCTTGCTGGACAGAAAGGTGGAGGAGCAGTTCTTC
few TRBJ1-2 NA TRBV12-3/TRBV12-4 CASSHTGGPWGGYTF TGTGCCAGCAGTCACACCGGCGGCCCTTGGGGTGGCTACACCTTC
many TRBJ1-5 NA TRBV29-1 CSAGQKNQPQHF TGCAGCGCTGGACAGAAGAATCAGCCCCAGCATTTT
many TRBJ1-5 NA TRBV7-4 CASSLGQDNQPQHF TGTGCCAGCAGCTTAGGACAGGACAATCAGCCCCAGCATTTT
many TRBJ2-5 TRBD2 TRBV28 CASRGSGGGETQYF TGTGCCAGCAGGGGAAGCGGGGGAGGAGAGACCCAGTACTTC
many TRBJ2-2 NA TRBV11-2 CASSFYATGELFF TGTGCCAGCAGCTTTTATGCGACCGGGGAGCTGTTTTTT
NA TRBJ1-1 NA TRBV7-9 CASSLRGSDTEAFF TGTGCCAGCAGCTTGAGGGGGTCGGACACTGAAGCTTTCTTT
many TRBJ2-7 TRBD2 TRBV12-3/TRBV12-4 CASSLADGGSYEQYF TGTGCCAGCAGTCTAGCGGACGGTGGAAGCTACGAGCAGTACTTC
many TRBJ1-1 TRBD1 TRBV12-3/TRBV12-4 CASRNTGGYAFF TGTGCCAGCAGAAACACAGGGGGGTATGCTTTCTTT
many TRBJ2-2 TRBD2 TRBV7-2 CATGGTGELFF TGTGCCACCGGGGGGACCGGGGAGCTGTTTTTT
many TRBJ1-3 NA TRBV28 CASSFRNSGNTIYF TGTGCCAGCAGTTTCCGCAACTCTGGAAACACCATATATTTT
many TRBJ2-1 NA TRBV11-3 CASSLVPKHEQFF TGTGCCAGCAGCTTGGTCCCTAAACACGAGCAGTTCTTC
many TRBJ2-2 NA TRBV28 CAGGPNTGELFF TGTGCGGGGGGGCCGAACACCGGGGAGCTGTTTTTT
many TRBJ2-1 NA TRBV29-1 CSVDPIYNEQFF TGCAGCGTTGATCCCATCTACAATGAGCAGTTCTTC
many TRBJ1-1 NA TRBV7-9 CASRLTGEYTEAFF TGTGCCAGCAGGTTAACCGGGGAATACACTGAAGCTTTCTTT
many TRBJ1-2 NA TRBV12-3/TRBV12-4 CASSPGHNSYGYTF TGTGCCAGCAGCCCGGGACACAATAGCTATGGCTACACCTTC
many TRBJ2-5 TRBD2 TRBV20-1 CSAKGTSGGETQYF TGCAGTGCTAAGGGGACTAGCGGGGGAGAGACCCAGTACTTC
many TRBJ2-1 NA TRBV29-1 CSVEEGGSGEISPYNEQFF TGCAGCGTTGAAGAAGGTGGCAGCGGAGAAATCAGCCCTTACAATGAGCAGTTCTTC
many TRBJ2-2 TRBD1 TRBV29-1 CSVDAYTGGTGELFF TGCAGCGTGGACGCCTACACAGGGGGGACCGGGGAGCTGTTTTTT
many TRBJ2-5 NA TRBV4-1 CASSQVVAWETQYF TGCGCCAGCAGCCAAGTGGTGGCGTGGGAGACCCAGTACTTC
many TRBJ1-4 NA TRBV6-5 CASSYQSGTNEKLFF TGTGCCAGCAGTTATCAGTCCGGCACTAATGAAAAACTGTTTTTT
many TRBJ2-2 NA TRBV7-2 CASSVIGTGELFF TGTGCCAGCAGTGTCATAGGAACCGGGGAGCTGTTTTTT
many TRBJ2-3 NA TRBV7-2 CASSPGRLSTDTQYF TGTGCCAGCAGCCCCGGTCGTCTATCCACAGATACGCAGTATTTT
many TRBJ1-2 NA TRBV2 CASSPTGVAGGYTF TGTGCCAGCAGTCCGACGGGGGTGGCGGGCGGCTACACCTTC
few TRBJ2-3 NA TRBV7-6 CASSALQGGGTDTQYF TGTGCCAGCAGCGCCCTCCAGGGGGGGGGCACGGATACGCAGTATTTT
many TRBJ2-5 NA TRBV2 CASSGPGAGETQYF TGTGCCAGCAGCGGTCCCGGGGCAGGGGAGACCCAGTACTTC
many TRBJ2-3 TRBD2 TRBV12-3/TRBV12-4 CASSLRGGRGTDTQYF TGTGCCAGCAGTTTACGGGGGGGCCGCGGAACAGATACGCAGTATTTT
many TRBJ1-1 TRBD1 TRBV5-1 CASGGQDNTEAFF TGCGCCAGCGGCGGACAGGATAACACTGAAGCTTTCTTT
many TRBJ2-2 TRBD2 TRBV27 CASSLRGEAGELFF TGTGCCAGCAGTTTACGGGGGGAGGCCGGGGAGCTGTTTTTT
many TRBJ1-2 TRBD1 TRBV20-1 CSATSGTELYGYTF TGCAGTGCGACCTCCGGGACAGAACTTTATGGCTACACCTTC
many TRBJ2-7 TRBD2 TRBV6-2/TRBV6-3 CASSYTGLAGSYEQYF TGTGCCAGCAGTTACACGGGACTAGCGGGCTCCTACGAGCAGTACTTC
many TRBJ2-1 TRBD2 TRBV5-1 CASQLTGGPDEQFF TGCGCCAGCCAGCTTACGGGGGGACCGGATGAGCAGTTCTTC
few TRBJ2-2 NA TRBV7-7 CASSPGLRTGELFF TGTGCTAGCAGCCCAGGGTTGAGGACCGGGGAGCTGTTTTTT
many TRBJ2-2 TRBD2 TRBV12-3/TRBV12-4 CASSPPSGEVGELFF TGTGCCAGCAGTCCGCCTAGCGGGGAAGTCGGGGAGCTGTTTTTT
many TRBJ2-5 TRBD1 TRBV5-1 CASSLAGQGAETQYF TGCGCCAGCAGCTTGGCCGGACAGGGGGCTGAGACCCAGTACTTC
many TRBJ2-3 TRBD2 TRBV10-3 CAISETSGGYTDTQYF TGTGCCATCAGTGAGACCAGCGGGGGATACACAGATACGCAGTATTTT
many TRBJ2-7 TRBD1 TRBV2 CASSEFWDRGSYEQYF TGTGCCAGCAGTGAATTTTGGGACAGGGGGTCCTACGAGCAGTACTTC
many TRBJ2-3 NA TRBV12-3/TRBV12-4 CASTRTSSKSDTQYF TGTGCCAGCACCAGAACTAGCAGTAAGTCAGATACGCAGTATTTT
many TRBJ2-1 NA TRBV20-1 CSARGGNEQFF TGCAGTGCTAGAGGTGGAAATGAGCAGTTCTTC
many TRBJ2-1 TRBD1 TRBV6-5 CASSSFRDRGHNEQFF TGTGCCAGCAGTTCCTTCCGGGACAGGGGGCACAATGAGCAGTTCTTC
many TRBJ1-1 NA TRBV6-6 CASRRAGEAFF TGTGCCAGCAGGCGCGCAGGGGAAGCTTTCTTT
many TRBJ2-7 NA TRBV12-3/TRBV12-4 CASSIQGSEREQYF TGTGCCAGCAGCATACAGGGATCTGAGCGCGAGCAGTACTTC
many TRBJ2-5 NA TRBV7-2 CASSRQGGRFQETQYF TGTGCCAGCAGCCGTCAGGGAGGCCGCTTCCAAGAGACCCAGTACTTC
many TRBJ2-3 NA TRBV7-7 CASSPQGLGTDTQYF TGTGCCAGCAGCCCACAGGGTTTAGGCACAGATACGCAGTATTTT
NA TRBJ1-5 NA TRBV30 CAWSDDRNQPQHF TGTGCCTGGAGCGACGACAGAAATCAGCCCCAGCATTTT
many TRBJ2-1 TRBD2 TRBV20-1 CSAGPRGSYNEQFF TGCAGTGCTGGACCGCGGGGGTCCTACAATGAGCAGTTCTTC